This entry concerns a single T cell receptor beta chain. Germline CDR1 and CDR2: SGHVS and FQNEAQ. V was shortened by 11 bases and J by 4 bases, with 20 bases between the two germline ends. The CDR3 runs to 14 residues. The TCR library protocol was used to attach unique molecular identifiers. These identifiers were attached to individual cDNA molecules. TCRdb passed the 5' RACE reads through MiXCR, listing each CDR3 protein once. The repertoire has some 59,000 distinct CDR3 sequences, 7% to 10% of them found once; the top ten carry 20%. The sample comes from a study of early T cells in non-severe SARS-CoV-2 infection.

V usage is TRBV7-8 and J usage is TRBJ2-5; tentatively, D is TRBD1 (6 bases). This clonotype was obtained from an adult who was a healthcare worker with PCR-confirmed SARS-CoV-2 infection or an uninfected control (not recorded which). Sequencing input: whole blood. The CDR3 sequence: CASNSQGRGETQYF. The CDR3 region has the DNA TGTGCCTCAAACTCTCAGGGGCGAGGAGAGACCCAGTACTTC.